These T cell receptor beta chains were read from a single sample in a study of T cells in Graves' hyperthyroidism and ophthalmopathy. TCRdb fed the multiplex PCR reads into MiXCR, producing one record per CDR3 protein. The sample has over 350,000 distinct CDR3 sequences; around a sixth are singletons. Sequencing was performed on blood. The receptors here all came from a man between 18 and 29 years old with Graves' ophthalmopathy. Each CDR3 is given with its conserved first and last residue. The D gene is left open where the match is weak. A clone size is listed for some rows: how often the clone was seen (once, few, many), or a class if it is expanded.

D gene	V gene	clone size	J gene	CDR3 DNA	CDR3 protein
-	TRBV4-1	few	TRBJ2-7	TGCGCCAGCAGCCAAGTTGTAGGGGAGCAGTACTTC	CASSQVVGEQYF
TRBD1	TRBV9	-	TRBJ1-3	TGTGCCAGCAGCGTAGGACGGGGCAGGGGGCAAGAATCTGGAAACACCATATATTTT	CASSVGRGRGQESGNTIYF
-	TRBV20-1	many	TRBJ2-1	TGCAGTGCTACTGACCTTAGGGATTACAATGAGCAGTTCTTC	CSATDLRDYNEQFF
-	TRBV27	many	TRBJ2-7	TGTGCCAGCAGTTTAGGCTCCCCCTACGAGCAGTACTTC	CASSLGSPYEQYF
TRBD1	TRBV7-9	many	TRBJ2-7	TGTGCCAGCAGCTTAGGGGGACAGGGAGTCAGTGGGCAGTACTTC	CASSLGGQGVSGQYF
TRBD1	TRBV13	few	TRBJ2-3	TGTGCCAGCAGCCATGGACAGGGAGTGGATACGCAGTATTTT	CASSHGQGVDTQYF
TRBD1	TRBV5-4	-	TRBJ1-3	TGTGCCAGCAGCCAAGACAGGGGAACTGGAAACACCATATATTTT	CASSQDRGTGNTIYF
-	TRBV7-9	many	TRBJ2-7	TGTGCCAGCAGCTCCCCTTCCCGGGACCGCTCCACCTACGAGCAGTACTTC	CASSSPSRDRSTYEQYF
-	TRBV10-2	few	TRBJ2-5	TGCGCCAGAAGGGGGAGGGAGACCCAGTACTTC	CARRGRETQYF
-	TRBV2	many	TRBJ1-6	TGTGCCAGCAGTATAGGACGGAGCTCCTATAATTCACCCCTCCACTTT	CASSIGRSSYNSPLHF
TRBD1	TRBV9	many	TRBJ1-4	TGTGCCAGCAGCGTGTTACAGGGGGGTCACGAAAAACTGTTTTTT	CASSVLQGGHEKLFF
TRBD1	TRBV2	few	TRBJ1-1	TGTGCCAGCAGCGCCCACCGCGACAGGGGGCTGATGAACACTGAAGCTTTCTTT	CASSAHRDRGLMNTEAFF
-	TRBV27	-	TRBJ2-7	TGTGCCAGCAGTTCACGGGACATCTCCTACGAGCAGTACTTC	CASSSRDISYEQYF
-	TRBV6-1	few	TRBJ1-3	TGTGCCAGCAGTCCCCCGGCGGGCTCTGGAAACACCATATATTTT	CASSPPAGSGNTIYF
-	TRBV11-2	many	TRBJ1-1	TGTGCCAGCAGCTTAGACATAAACACTGAAGCTTTCTTT	CASSLDINTEAFF
TRBD1	TRBV6-4	-	TRBJ2-3	TGTGCCAGCAGTGGGACAGGGGGTTTGACAGATACGCAGTATTTT	CASSGTGGLTDTQYF
TRBD2	TRBV5-1	-	TRBJ2-1	TGCGCCAGCAGCCTACCAACTAGCGGGTACAATGAGCAGTTCTTC	CASSLPTSGYNEQFF
-	TRBV6-1	many	TRBJ1-6	TGTGCCAGCAGTTTAAGGGCCCCAGATAATTCACCCCTCCACTTT	CASSLRAPDNSPLHF
-	TRBV20-1	-	TRBJ1-2	TGCAGTGCTACCTCCTTAAGGATTCAAGGCTACACCTTC	CSATSLRIQGYTF
-	TRBV7-3	many	TRBJ1-1	TGTGCCAGCAGCTTACACCCCCCCGCGGTTATGAACACTGAAGCTTTCTTT	CASSLHPPAVMNTEAFF
-	TRBV3-1	few	TRBJ2-7	TGTGCCAGCAGCCCTTATCCGCCCTACGAGCAGTACTTC	CASSPYPPYEQYF
-	TRBV2	many	TRBJ2-1	TGTGCCAGCAGTCATGAGGTCATGAGCTCCTACAATGAGCAGTTCTTC	CASSHEVMSSYNEQFF
-	TRBV19	-	TRBJ1-5	TGTGCCAGTAGTAGACCCAGGGATGTATTTCAGCCCCAGCATTTT	CASSRPRDVFQPQHF
-	TRBV6-2/TRBV6-3	many	TRBJ2-5	TGTGCCAGCAGTCCGGCAGCGGAGACCCAGTACTTC	CASSPAAETQYF
TRBD1	TRBV6-4	few	TRBJ1-2	TGTGCCAGCAGCCAACCGGACAGGGGTTCCAAGGGCTACACCTTC	CASSQPDRGSKGYTF
-	TRBV3-1	-	TRBJ2-1	TGTGCCAGCAGCCAAGACCGGGACCACCGGGATGAGCAGTTCTTC	CASSQDRDHRDEQFF
TRBD1	TRBV18	many	TRBJ2-5	TGTGCCAGCTCTCGGGACAGACAAGAGACCCAGTACTTC	CASSRDRQETQYF
-	TRBV6-1	few	TRBJ1-2	TGTGCCAGCAGTGATCTGTTTTCGTCGGCAGGCAGTGGCTACACCTTC	CASSDLFSSAGSGYTF
-	TRBV7-9	-	TRBJ2-7	TGTGCCAGCAGCTCTTCAGGGGAATTGAGGTGGGAGCAGTACTTC	CASSSSGELRWEQYF
TRBD1	TRBV5-5	-	TRBJ1-2	TGTGCCAGCAGCGAGGGGGCTTCCAACTATGGCTACACCTTC	CASSEGASNYGYTF
TRBD1	TRBV18	-	TRBJ2-7	TGTGCCAGCTCACGAACAGGGGACACCTTTTACGAGCAGTACTTC	CASSRTGDTFYEQYF
-	TRBV28	once	TRBJ2-5	TGTGCCAGCAGTTTACCCGGCAGGCCAGAGACCCAGTACTTC	CASSLPGRPETQYF
-	TRBV11-2	-	TRBJ2-5	TGTGCCAGCAGCTTAGGAGTGACGGTCCAAGAGACCCAGTACTTC	CASSLGVTVQETQYF
-	TRBV5-1	many	TRBJ2-1	TGCGCCAGCACCACAGGGAGCTCCTACAATGAGCAGTTCTTC	CASTTGSSYNEQFF
-	TRBV27	many	TRBJ2-3	TGTGCCAGCCTAGGTACCGGGGATACGCAGTATTTT	CASLGTGDTQYF
TRBD1	TRBV9	few	TRBJ2-2	TGTGCCAGCAGCGTTACAGGGGACCGCACCGGGGAGCTGTTTTTT	CASSVTGDRTGELFF
-	TRBV28	few	TRBJ2-7	TGTGCCATCCAGGGAGTCCACGAGCAGTACTTC	CAIQGVHEQYF
-	TRBV28	many	TRBJ2-3	TGTGCCAGCAGTTTGGAGACAGTGGACACAGATACGCAGTATTTT	CASSLETVDTDTQYF
-	TRBV3-1	many	TRBJ2-5	TGTGCCAGCAGATGGGGACAAGAGACCCAGTACTTC	CASRWGQETQYF
TRBD2	TRBV7-8	many	TRBJ2-1	TGTGCCAGCAGCTTAAAGCGGGGGGGGGTCGATGAGCAGTTCTTC	CASSLKRGGVDEQFF
TRBD1	TRBV6-1	few	TRBJ1-2	TGTGCCTCAGGGCCCCGACAGGGTAAAGGTGGCTACACCTTC	CASGPRQGKGGYTF
TRBD1	TRBV6-1	many	TRBJ1-2	TGTGCCAGCAGTCCCGGGACAGGGGGCCGGGGCTATGGCTACACCTTC	CASSPGTGGRGYGYTF
TRBD1	TRBV11-2	many	TRBJ2-1	TGTGCCAGCAGCATCGGGACAGGTACCTACAATGAGCAGTTCTTC	CASSIGTGTYNEQFF
TRBD1	TRBV20-1	-	TRBJ1-5	TGCAGTGCACAGGGGAATCAGCCCCAGCATTTT	CSAQGNQPQHF
TRBD1	TRBV3-1	-	TRBJ1-2	TGTGCCAGCAGCCGTAGCGGGACAGATGGCTACACCTTC	CASSRSGTDGYTF
-	TRBV6-1	-	TRBJ1-6	TGTGCCAGCAGAGTAAAGGGGAATTCACCCCTCCACTTT	CASRVKGNSPLHF
-	TRBV3-1	-	TRBJ2-5	TGTGCCAGCAGCGTAGGGGGGGCAGGCGGGACCCAGTACTTC	CASSVGGAGGTQYF
-	TRBV5-5	many	TRBJ1-1	TGTGCCAGCAGCTGGGGTCGGAACACTGAAGCTTTCTTT	CASSWGRNTEAFF
-	TRBV11-2	many	TRBJ2-1	TGTGCCAGCAGCTTAGACGGGGGTTTCTACAATGAGCAGTTCTTC	CASSLDGGFYNEQFF
-	TRBV2	many	TRBJ1-5	TGTGCCAGCAGTGACAGGGATTCTTATAGCAATCAGCCCCAGCATTTT	CASSDRDSYSNQPQHF
TRBD1	TRBV4-2	-	TRBJ1-2	TGTGCCAGCAGCCAAGACCTCATGGGACAGGCAACGGGCTACACCTTC	CASSQDLMGQATGYTF
TRBD2	TRBV28	-	TRBJ2-3	TGTGCCAGCAGTTTGGGAGTAGGGGCGGGAGACACAGATACGCAGTATTTT	CASSLGVGAGDTDTQYF
-	TRBV28	many	TRBJ1-5	TGTGCCAGCAGTTCAGGGGCCCGGGGAGGCAATCAGCCCCAGCATTTT	CASSSGARGGNQPQHF
-	TRBV5-1	many	TRBJ1-1	TGCGCCAGCAGCTTGATGCTAGAGCAGAACACTGAAGCTTTCTTT	CASSLMLEQNTEAFF
-	TRBV9	-	TRBJ2-1	TGTGCCAGCAGCGTAGCGGTCAACCCCAATGAGCAGTTCTTC	CASSVAVNPNEQFF
TRBD1	TRBV10-1	few	TRBJ1-4	TGCGCCAGGGGACAGGGCCCTGCAACTAATGAAAAACTGTTTTTT	CARGQGPATNEKLFF
-	TRBV15	many	TRBJ2-3	TGTGCCACCAGCAGAGATCTCGGCAGTTACACAGATACGCAGTATTTT	CATSRDLGSYTDTQYF
-	TRBV19	-	TRBJ1-2	TGTGCCAGTAGTATCGACAGCTATGGCTACACCTTC	CASSIDSYGYTF
TRBD1	TRBV5-1	few	TRBJ2-2	TGCGCCAGCAGCTTGGCCGAAGGGACAGGGCTCACCGGGGAGCTGTTTTTT	CASSLAEGTGLTGELFF